These 15 T cell receptor beta chains were sequenced from one sample in a study of T cells in women clearing cervical HPV infection. Libraries were prepared by immunoSEQ multiplex PCR; TCRdb keeps only in-frame clonotypes and omits some of them. The sample features around 21,000 clones, with 6% in its top ten. The material sequenced was blood buffy coat. The receptors originated from a woman between 18 and 75 years old with a cervical HPV16 infection that either progressed to CIN3+ or cleared (not recorded which).

Points on this clone: The observed sequence ends 3 residues before the CDR3 terminus, with the missing tail filled in from the germline J gene. The J gene is TRBJ1-2, the V gene TRBV10-1, with 7 bases that match TRBD1. The V gene's germline CDR1 is WNHNN and CDR2 SYGVQD (reference sequence). This CDR3 has 14 residues. V shed 8 bases, J shed 2 bases, and the junction held 8 bases outside the gene matches. The CDR3 loop reads CASQLDRRNYGYTF. The DNA read from the CDR3 is TGCGCCAGCCAATTGGACAGGAGAAACTATGGC.

With regard to this clone: From the germline J gene comes the end of the CDR3, since the read stops 3 residues before it. This rearrangement joins TRBV20-1 to TRBJ1-5; D unclear. This CDR3 comprises 13 residues. Trimming left V 5 bases short and J 0 bases short, with 8 bases between. CDR1 is DFQATT and CDR2 is SNEGSKA in the germline V gene (reference sequence). CDR3 loop: CSALSSSNQPQHF. CDR3 DNA (partial): TGCAGTGCTCTCTCTTCTAGCAATCAGCCC.

As concerns this clone: Read sequence stops 3 residues before the CDR3 end, and the germline J gene provides the missing end. The V and J genes are TRBV5-1 and TRBJ2-7, with D possibly TRBD2 on 6 matching bases. Trimming cost V 2 bases and J 1 base, with 13 bases left between them. CDR3 length: 15 residues. The germline V gene has CDR1 SGHRS and CDR2 YFSETQ. This CDR3 is CASSFGAGRSYEQYF. The DNA read from the CDR3 is TGCGCCAGCAGCTTTGGGGCAGGGAGGTCCTACGAG.

To note about this clone: The CDR3 extends 3 residues past the end of the read, so its final part is completed from the germline J gene. This rearrangement joins TRBV19 to TRBJ1-5; weak D call: TRBD1 (5 bases). The CDR3 runs 15 residues. CDR1 and CDR2 (germline): LNHDA, SQIVND (reference sequence). V shed 1 base and J shed 6 bases, with 13 bases lying between them. CDR3 DNA, as far as it was read: TGTGCCAGTAGTATAGTCCCAGGGTTTGGTCAGCCC. Translation gives CASSIVPGFGQP. The CDR3 reads in full as CASSIVPGFGQPQHF.

Comment on this clone: Read sequence stops 3 residues before the CDR3 end, and the germline J gene provides the missing end. V is TRBV28 and J is TRBJ2-6; 10 nucleotides align to TRBD1. The CDR3 contains 17 residues. Germline CDR1 and CDR2: MDHEN and SYDVKM. V lost 4 bases, J lost 0 bases, and 3 bases stayed unmatched. This chain's CDR3 is CASSSGQGISGANVLTF. The CDR3 bases that were read are TGTGCCAGCAGTTCGGGACAGGGGATCTCTGGGGCCAACGTC.

Turning to this clone: Read sequence stops 3 residues before the CDR3 end, and the germline J gene provides the missing end. The chain employs TRBV18 and TRBJ1-4, with D possibly TRBD1 on 6 matching bases. The V gene's germline CDR1 is KGHSH and CDR2 LQKENI. V was cut by 6 bases and J by 4 bases, with 15 bases left in between. The CDR3 contains 15 residues. The sequenced CDR3 bases are TGTGCCAGCTCTCGACCAGGGGTCGGTAATGAAAAA. It translates to CASSRPGVGNEK. The entire CDR3 sequence reads CASSRPGVGNEKLFF.

With regard to this clone: From the germline J gene comes the end of the CDR3, since the read stops 3 residues before it. The same CDR3 arises from other DNA sequences in this sample as well. The chain carries TRBV7-7 and TRBJ2-2; 8 bases map to TRBD2. CDR3 length equals 17 residues. V gave up 5 bases and J gave up 6 bases; unmatched junction bases: 14. CDR1 and CDR2 from the germline V gene are SSHAT and FNYEAQ (reference sequence). The CDR3 is CASSRITSGRASGELFF. The sequenced CDR3 bases are TGTGCCAGCAGCCGGATAACTAGCGGAAGGGCCTCCGGGGAG.

In regard to this clone: The DNA ends 3 residues before the CDR3 does, and the rest of the CDR3 is filled in from the germline J gene. V and J are TRBV7-9 and TRBJ2-7; D is ambiguous. Germline-derived CDR1 and CDR2 are SEHNR and FQNEAQ (reference sequence). Deletions cut 5 bases from V and 6 bases from J, with 17 bases between. This CDR3 spans 14 amino acids. The CDR3 region is CASSPDPTGSEQYF. CDR3 DNA, as far as it was read: TGTGCCAGCAGCCCCGACCCGACCGGGTCCGAG.

As regards this clone: The missing CDR3 end, 3 residues past where the read stops, is filled in from the germline J gene. The genes are TRBV10-3 and TRBJ2-1; 10 bases align to TRBD1. CDR1 is ENHRY and CDR2 is SYGVKD in the germline V gene. CDR3 length equals 13 residues. After removal of 8 bases from V and 7 bases from J, the junction contained 5 bases not matched to a gene. The part of the CDR3 DNA that was read is TGTGCCATCCTCGGACAGGGGGGGAATGAG. This gives the protein CAILGQGGNE. The complete CDR3 sequence is CAILGQGGNEQFF.

On this clone: The read is 3 residues too short to cover the CDR3 end, so that end is filled in from the germline J gene. The rearrangement links TRBV28 to TRBJ2-5; 10 nucleotides align to TRBD1. V shed 6 bases and J 4 bases; nucleotides not matched to a gene: 11. Per the germline V gene, CDR1 is MDHEN and CDR2 is SYDVKM. This CDR3 contains 16 residues. CDR3 DNA, as far as it was read: TGTGCCAGCAGACTGAAACCGGGACAGGGGTCAGAGACC. Amino acids: CASRLKPGQGSET. Given in full, the CDR3 is CASRLKPGQGSETQYF.

Details on this clone: The read is 3 residues too short to cover the CDR3 end, so that end is filled in from the germline J gene. The chain recombines TRBV25-1 with TRBJ2-5, with TRBD1 identical over 9 bases. CDR1 MGHDK and CDR2 SYGVNS come from the germline V gene. The CDR3 contains 14 residues. V gave up 7 bases and J gave up 2 bases; unmatched junction bases: 5. CDR3 amino acids: CASTGTGPQETQYF. The DNA read from the CDR3 is TGTGCCAGCACCGGGACAGGGCCTCAAGAGACC. Supplemented by reference TRBV25-1 and TRBJ2-5, the full variable domain reads EADIYQTPRYLVIGTGKKITLECSQTMGHDKMYWYQQDPGMELHLIHYSYGVNSTEKGDLSSESTVSRIRTEHFPLTLESARPSHTSQYLCASTGTGPQETQYFGPGTRLLVL.

Points on this clone: The CDR3 end falls 3 residues outside the read, so it is completed with the germline J gene. V and J are TRBV10-3 and TRBJ2-3, with 7 nucleotides matching TRBD2. J gave up 4 bases and V 3 bases, and 7 bases lay outside the gene matches. The CDR3 totals 15 residues. Per the germline V gene, CDR1 is ENHRY and CDR2 is SYGVKD. CDR3 residues: CAISDTAGDADTQYF. CDR3 bases read: TGTGCCATCAGTGACACTGCGGGAGACGCAGATACG.

Concerning this clone itself: The sequence runs out 3 residues before the end of the CDR3; the remainder is reconstructed from the germline J gene. J is TRBJ2-5 and V is TRBV5-6; unclear D gene. Deletions cut 6 bases from V and 1 base from J, with 10 bases between. The germline V gene has CDR1 SGHDT and CDR2 YYEEEE. This CDR3 is 13 amino acids long. CDR3 sequence reads: CASTRVPQETQYF. Partial CDR3 DNA: TGTGCCAGCACCCGGGTCCCCCAAGAGACC.

The sequenced part of the CDR3 DNA is TGCGCCAGCAGCTTGAAGGTCACAGATACG. Translating gives CASSLKVTDT. The full-length CDR3 reads as CASSLKVTDTQYF. J is TRBJ2-3 and V is TRBV5-1; D gene uncertain. The missing CDR3 end, 3 residues past where the read stops, is filled in from the germline J gene. Trimming pared 1 base from V and 2 bases from J, leaving 5 bases between. The CDR3 has 13 residues. CDR1 is SGHRS and CDR2 is YFSETQ in the germline V gene.

Comment on this clone: The CDR3 end falls 3 residues outside the read, so it is completed with the germline J gene. The chain recombines TRBV20-1 with TRBJ1-5; no definite D call. Per germline, CDR1 DFQATT and CDR2 SNEGSKA (reference sequence). This CDR3 contains 12 residues. The germline V and J ends were trimmed by 6 bases and 1 base, with 7 bases remaining between them. CDR3 in amino acids: CSAAGSNQPQHF. Partial CDR3 DNA: TGCAGTGCCGCAGGAAGCAATCAGCCC.